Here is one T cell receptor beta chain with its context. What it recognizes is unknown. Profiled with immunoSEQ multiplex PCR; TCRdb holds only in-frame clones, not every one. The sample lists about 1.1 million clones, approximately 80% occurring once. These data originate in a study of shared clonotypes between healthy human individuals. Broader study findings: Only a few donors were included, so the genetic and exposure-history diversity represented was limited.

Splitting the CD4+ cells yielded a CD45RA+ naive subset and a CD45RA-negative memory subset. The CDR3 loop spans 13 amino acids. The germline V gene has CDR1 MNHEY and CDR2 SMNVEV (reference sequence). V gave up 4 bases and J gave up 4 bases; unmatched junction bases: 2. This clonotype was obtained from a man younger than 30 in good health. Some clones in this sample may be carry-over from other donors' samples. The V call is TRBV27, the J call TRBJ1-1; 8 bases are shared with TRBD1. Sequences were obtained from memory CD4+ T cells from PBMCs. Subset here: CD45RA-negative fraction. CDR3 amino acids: CASSWDRSTEAFF. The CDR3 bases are TGTGCCAGCAGTTGGGACAGGAGCACTGAAGCTTTCTTT.